These 10 T cell receptor beta chains were all obtained from the same sample, sequenced in a study of response to subunit inactivated influenza vaccine. TCRdb itself ran the RT-PCR reads through MiXCR, one entry per CDR3 protein. The data show about 570,000 distinct CDR3 sequences, roughly 12% seen once. These data are also associated with another study on T cells expressing NK-cell markers. From that paper: The cDNA for TCR beta came from 5'RACE template switching with UMIs.

Specimen: PBMCs from blood, collected on the day of vaccination. These receptor sequences come from a man aged 45-65 years who received an inactivated influenza vaccine.

This clonotype occurred a few times. The genes are TRBV19 and TRBJ1-2; no clear D gene. The germline gives CDR1 LNHDA, CDR2 SQIVND (reference sequence). This CDR3 is built from 11 residues. V gave up 10 bases and J gave up 6 bases, with 12 bases separating them. This CDR3 is CATQVGHGYTF. The CDR3 nucleotides read TGTGCCACCCAAGTGGGCCATGGCTACACCTTC.

This clonotype was recorded many times. The chain carries TRBV28 and TRBJ2-1, with D perhaps TRBD2 (6 bases). Trimming cost V 2 bases and J 15 bases, with 17 bases left between them. CDR1 is MDHEN and CDR2 is SYDVKM in the germline V gene. CDR3 length: 13 residues. The CDR3 sequence is CASSLIGGIERFF. The CDR3 region has the DNA TGTGCCAGCAGTTTAATTGGCGGGATTGAGAGGTTCTTC.

The chain links TRBV29-1 to TRBJ2-7, with TRBD1 matching over 8 bases. V trimming: 5 bases; J trimming: 3 bases; junction bases outside the gene matches: 6. CDR3 length equals 13 residues. Germline CDR1 is SQVTM and CDR2 is ANQGSEA. The CDR3 spells CSVKDRDNYEQYF. The CDR3 DNA reads TGCAGCGTTAAGGACAGGGACAACTACGAGCAGTACTTC.

This clonotype was seen a few times. The chain links TRBV3-1 to TRBJ2-2; D gene uncertain. Germline loops: CDR1 LGHDT, CDR2 YNNKEL (reference sequence). There are 13 residues in the CDR3. V shed 7 bases and J shed 1 base, with 7 bases lying between them. CDR3 loop: CASNYWNTGELFF. CDR3 bases: TGTGCCAGCAACTATTGGAACACCGGGGAGCTGTTTTTT.

The chain has TRBV6-2 or TRBV6-3 and TRBJ2-3, with 8 bases fitting TRBD2. The CDR3 spans 16 residues. The V and J ends lost 5 bases and 4 bases, in that order; junction bases with no gene match: 11. Germline V gene sequence: CDR1 MNHEY, CDR2 SVGEGT. The CDR3 coding sequence is TGTGCCAGCAGTGCTCTAGGGAGGACTAGCTCAGATACGCAGTATTTT. Translated, it gives CASSALGRTSSDTQYF.

This clonotype was seen at least ten times. The chain couples TRBV5-1 to TRBJ2-2, with unresolved D. The germline V gene has CDR1 SGHRS and CDR2 YFSETQ. Trimming stripped 4 bases from V and 8 bases from J, with 9 bases between. The CDR3 spans 12 residues. The CDR3 DNA sequence: TGCGCCAGCAGCATCGCCCGGGGGGAGCTGTTTTTT. Its protein is CASSIARGELFF.

The V and J genes are TRBV6-1 and TRBJ2-3; TRBD2 matches 7 bases. V trimming: 6 bases; J trimming: 4 bases; junction bases outside the gene matches: 13. The CDR3 loop spans 16 amino acids. Germline V CDR1 and CDR2: MNHNS, SASEGT. The CDR3 region is CASRTRSGDAPDTQYF. In DNA form, the CDR3 reads TGTGCCAGCAGAACCCGCAGCGGGGATGCTCCAGATACGCAGTATTTT.

The sample holds a few counts of this clonotype. The V call is TRBV5-1, the J call TRBJ2-7, with D perhaps matching TRBD1 (6 bases). Deletions cut 0 bases from V and 7 bases from J, with 14 bases between. CDR1 is SGHRS, CDR2 YFSETQ, per germline. The CDR3 totals 14 residues. CDR3 loop: CASSLAGTSWEQYF. CDR3 sequence (DNA): TGCGCCAGCAGCTTGGCCGGGACATCGTGGGAGCAGTACTTC.

This clonotype was detected only a few times. The CDR3 DNA follows: TGCAGTGCTAGAGATACCCGGGAGACCCAGTACTTC. Its translation is CSARDTRETQYF. This chain uses TRBV20-1 with TRBJ2-5, with no clear D. This CDR3 has 12 residues. From germline, CDR1 is DFQATT and CDR2 SNEGSKA (reference sequence). V was shortened by 0 bases and J by 5 bases, with 7 bases between the two germline ends.

This chain uses TRBV4-1 with TRBJ2-3, with TRBD2 matching over 7 bases. With V trimmed by 1 base and J by 2 bases, 3 bases remained unmatched. The length of the CDR3 is 15 residues. Germline V gives CDR1 MGHRA, CDR2 YSYEKL. CDR3 sequence (DNA): TGCGCCAGCAGCCAAGTGGGGGGGGTCACAGATACGCAGTATTTT. It is translated as CASSQVGGVTDTQYF.